This entry is about one TCR beta chain. Its antigen is unidentified. The V gene's germline CDR1 is MDHEN and CDR2 SYDVKM. Deletions cut 1 base from V and 6 bases from J, with 6 bases between. The CDR3 extends over 13 amino acids. The source of the sample is a study of T cell responses to AZD1222 COVID-19 vaccine. Study results and limitations: Along spike, vaccine-associated CD4 TCRs were found throughout, with dominance at 160-218 and 743-854. Repertoire samples came only from after the peak T cell response. White British donors predominated, females outnumbered males, and clonal diversity was possibly underestimated.

Some clones are missing from TCRdb's copy, which holds only in-frame ones; the method was immunoSEQ multiplex PCR. The table lists some 200,000 clones, roughly 92% of them singletons. The receptor comes from an adult who received the AZD1222 COVID-19 vaccine. The chain uses TRBV28 and TRBJ2-2; D not certain. The specimen was peripheral blood, collected 28 days after the second AZD1222 dose. The CDR3 DNA reads TGTGCCAGCAGTTTATCTGGGGCCGGGGAGCTGTTTTTT. Amino acids: CASSLSGAGELFF.